This T cell receptor (beta chain) was identified in a study of blood T cells in healthy people across ages. Primers used in a second PCR of about 7 to 12 cycles were a sample-barcoded 5' primer and a J-beta primer mix. In TCRdb, the 5' RACE reads were re-called with MiXCR into one record per CDR3 protein. The data hold hundreds of thousands of distinct CDR3 sequences, with more than 20% observed a single time. Germline V gives CDR1 SGDLS, CDR2 YYNGEE. The CDR3 contains 13 residues. Trimming took off 4 bases at V and 5 bases at J, with 12 bases between the two ends. It was roughly 10 milliliters of peripheral blood that were drawn from each donor. Per sample, extraction of total RNA gave at least 5 micrograms in every case. These data also formed part of another study, on T cells of mothers and their children. According to that study: Three healthy Caucasian mothers gave samples, and so did their six children. Thymic selection molds TCR recombination output in a comparable way in related and unrelated pairs.

This clonotype originated in a boy younger than 18 in good health. The J gene is TRBJ2-5, the V gene TRBV9, with D unresolved. What was sequenced was blood. The CDR3 sequence: CASSPSNYETQYF. CDR3 sequence (DNA): TGTGCCAGCAGCCCCTCTAACTACGAGACCCAGTACTTC.